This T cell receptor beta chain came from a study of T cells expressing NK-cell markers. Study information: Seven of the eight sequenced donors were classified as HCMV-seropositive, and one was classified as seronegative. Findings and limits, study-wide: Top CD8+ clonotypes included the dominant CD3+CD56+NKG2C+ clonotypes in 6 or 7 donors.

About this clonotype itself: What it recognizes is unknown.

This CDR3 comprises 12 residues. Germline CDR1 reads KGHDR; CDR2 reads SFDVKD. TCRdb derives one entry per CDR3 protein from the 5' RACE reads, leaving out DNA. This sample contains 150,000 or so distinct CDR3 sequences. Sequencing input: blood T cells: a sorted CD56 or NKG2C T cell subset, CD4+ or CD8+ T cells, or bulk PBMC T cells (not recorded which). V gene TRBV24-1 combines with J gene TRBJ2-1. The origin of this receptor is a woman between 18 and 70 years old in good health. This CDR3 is CATSDPSNEQFF.